This T cell receptor beta chain was sequenced during a study of T cells in Graves' hyperthyroidism and ophthalmopathy. TCR beta CDR3 regions were amplified from RNA. First-round RT-PCR targeting the TCR CDR3 was performed with the HTBI primer set. In TCRdb, the multiplex PCR reads were re-called with MiXCR into one record per CDR3 protein. The sample has 300,000 to 400,000 distinct CDR3 sequences; roughly 18% are singletons. This clonotype has ten or more counts. Exclusion of a patient resulted from uncontrolled infection, other autoimmune disease, pregnancy or lactation. The CDR3 extends over 14 amino acids. CDR1 is SGHVS, CDR2 FNYEAQ, per germline. Trimming pared 5 bases from V and 6 bases from J, leaving 15 bases between.

The V and J genes are TRBV7-6 and TRBJ2-3; D is unresolved. What was sequenced was blood. This sequence was found in a man aged 18-30 years with Graves' ophthalmopathy. The CDR3 loop reads CASSAAFGSDTQYF. The CDR3, as DNA: TGTGCCAGCAGCGCCGCATTTGGGTCGGATACGCAGTATTTT.